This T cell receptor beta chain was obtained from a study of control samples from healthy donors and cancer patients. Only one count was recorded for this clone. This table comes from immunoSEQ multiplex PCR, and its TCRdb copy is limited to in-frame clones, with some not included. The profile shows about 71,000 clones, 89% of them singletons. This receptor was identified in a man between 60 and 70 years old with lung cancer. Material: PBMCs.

CDR3 in DNA: TGTGCCAGCAGTGAAGGGGCGAATTCACCCCTCCACTTT. Residues: CASSEGANSPLHF. This rearrangement joins TRBV6-1 to TRBJ1-6; D gene unclear. The V gene lost 1 base and the J gene lost 7 bases, with 5 bases spanning the gap. The CDR3 is made up of 13 amino acids. The germline V gene has CDR1 MNHNS and CDR2 SASEGT.